Listed below are T cell receptor beta chains from one sample, sequenced in a study of graft-versus-host responses after intestinal transplantation. Some clones are missing from TCRdb's copy, which holds only in-frame ones; the method was immunoSEQ multiplex PCR. The table records roughly 130,000 clones, over 90% of them present only once. These TCRs' antigens remain unknown. The sequences come from unstimulated CD4+ T cells sorted from spleen or lymph node cells, collected before intestinal transplant. These receptors came from a human donor who received an intestinal transplant. CDR3s include the opening cysteine and the closing phenylalanine or tryptophan.

TRBJ2-5	TRBV27	CASARTEDQETQYF
TRBJ2-7	TRBV6-5	CASSYSQVTYEQYF
TRBJ2-5	TRBV9	CASSLLAGGLETQYF
TRBJ2-1	TRBV9	CASSSRDRGLYNEQFF
TRBJ2-1	TRBV28	CASGDSGSHNEQFF
TRBJ2-1	TRBV5-4	CASSLFAGAVYNEQFF
TRBJ1-2	TRBV5-6	CASSPDRGRIHLGYTF
TRBJ1-3	TRBV7-6	CASSFSGNTIYF
TRBJ2-7	TRBV4-2	CASSQEGIYEQYF
TRBJ1-2	TRBV18	CASSPMDSANYGYTF
TRBJ1-4	TRBV28	CASSFGSRVNEKLFF
TRBJ2-7	TRBV4-3	CASSQGLLNEQYF
TRBJ2-1	TRBV27	CASSLRGTVRRDEQFF
TRBJ1-1	TRBV28	CASSSASSGQFEAFF
TRBJ2-2	TRBV15	CATSRRGVLGGRNTGELFF
TRBJ2-6	TRBV5-1	CASRQTVSSGANVLTF
TRBJ2-4	TRBV6-5	CASSYPGTYIQYF
TRBJ1-1	TRBV5-6	CASSLEGVTANTEAFF
TRBJ2-7	TRBV7-9	CASSSLGRSSYEQYF
TRBJ2-1	TRBV5-6	CATKPGLAGDHSYNEQFF
TRBJ2-7	TRBV28	CASSQGVSEQYF
TRBJ1-2	TRBV27	CASSLRTGDRQTF
TRBJ2-7	TRBV20-1	CSARGGQAGF
TRBJ2-2	TRBV30	CAWSPPFVTGELFF
TRBJ1-5	TRBV19	CATRKTWGASQPQHF
TRBJ2-2	TRBV11-3	CASSEPGQGGTGELFF
TRBJ2-7	TRBV5-4	CASSLEAGNEQYF
TRBJ2-6	TRBV9	CASSVVGALGGANVLTF
TRBJ2-5	TRBV7-2	CASSLVPADGTQYF
.	TRBV7-9	CASSLASGGGGGYEQYF
TRBJ2-5	TRBV5-1	CASSLAGTRETQYF
TRBJ1-2	TRBV19	CASSTPRRGENGYTF
TRBJ2-7	TRBV27	CASSKDLAGINEQYF
TRBJ1-1	TRBV7-9	CASSPSGTNTEAFF
TRBJ2-1	TRBV28	CASRSIAGGPYNEQFF
TRBJ2-7	TRBV5-4	CASSLGLAGVSEQYF
TRBJ1-3	TRBV19	CASRPHQQPGTGNTIYF
TRBJ1-5	TRBV28	CASRPTGYNQPQHF
TRBJ1-4	TRBV25-1	CASLRGSGEKLFF
TRBJ1-5	TRBV5-1	CASSLEPYQPQHF
TRBJ2-1	TRBV18	CASSPGVSLRNEQFF
TRBJ1-4	TRBV9	CASSAHRATNEKLFF
TRBJ2-2	TRBV11-2	CASSLNPGTGELFF
TRBJ2-7	TRBV7-2	CASSLVPSGLPYEQYF
TRBJ2-7	TRBV28	CASRRGGPSYEQYF
TRBJ2-1	TRBV6-5	CASTPDRGLNNEQFF
TRBJ2-7	TRBV7-9	CASSFSYEQYF
TRBJ2-7	TRBV5-1	CASSWRTPGPDSYEQYF
TRBJ2-7	TRBV5-4	CASSFGLASEQYF